Below are 4 T cell receptor beta chains sequenced from a single sample in a study of blood T cell repertoires in COVID-19. Assay: immunoSEQ multiplex PCR; the TCRdb copy retains only in-frame clones and omits some. Counted here are about 270,000 clones, over 80% occurring once; the ten biggest clones make up around 3.9%. The material sequenced was peripheral blood. The receptors come from a woman aged 45-60 years with active or convalescent COVID-19.

This clone has a handful of counts. The chain is built from TRBV19 and TRBJ1-6, with 7 bases identical to TRBD1. V shed 6 bases, J shed 7 bases, and the junction held 6 bases outside the gene matches. The CDR3 length is 14 residues. Germline-derived CDR1 and CDR2 are LNHDA and SQIVND (reference sequence). DNA for the CDR3: TGTGCCAGTAGCCTGACAGGGAACAATTCACCCCTCCACTTT. Protein sequence: CASSLTGNNSPLHF.

V gene TRBV11-3 combines with J gene TRBJ2-7; tentatively, D is TRBD1 (6 bases). With 3 bases removed from V and 6 bases from J, the gap between germline ends came to 9 bases. This CDR3 has 12 amino acids. In germline, CDR1 is SGHNT, CDR2 YENEEA. CDR3 DNA sequence: TGTGCCAGCAGCTTGACAGGTGGCGAGCAGTACTTC. It encodes CASSLTGGEQYF.

The chain employs TRBV29-1 and TRBJ2-1, with D possibly being TRBD2 (8 bases). The CDR3 totals 18 residues. Germline values: CDR1 SQVTM, CDR2 ANQGSEA. V lost 2 bases, J lost 1 base, and 21 bases lay in between. The CDR3 bases are TGCAGCGTTGAAAGCCTAGCGGGTCTGACAGGGTCCTACAATGAGCAGTTCTTC. This encodes CSVESLAGLTGSYNEQFF.

This sequence joins TRBV28 and TRBJ2-3; TRBD2 matches 10 bases. The germline V gene has CDR1 MDHEN and CDR2 SYDVKM. Trimming at V came to 8 bases and at J to 3 bases, leaving 11 bases not matched to a gene. The CDR3 has 16 residues. The CDR3 loop reads CASEREGRGGTDTQYF. CDR3 DNA: TGTGCCAGCGAGCGGGAGGGCCGCGGGGGGACAGATACGCAGTATTTT.